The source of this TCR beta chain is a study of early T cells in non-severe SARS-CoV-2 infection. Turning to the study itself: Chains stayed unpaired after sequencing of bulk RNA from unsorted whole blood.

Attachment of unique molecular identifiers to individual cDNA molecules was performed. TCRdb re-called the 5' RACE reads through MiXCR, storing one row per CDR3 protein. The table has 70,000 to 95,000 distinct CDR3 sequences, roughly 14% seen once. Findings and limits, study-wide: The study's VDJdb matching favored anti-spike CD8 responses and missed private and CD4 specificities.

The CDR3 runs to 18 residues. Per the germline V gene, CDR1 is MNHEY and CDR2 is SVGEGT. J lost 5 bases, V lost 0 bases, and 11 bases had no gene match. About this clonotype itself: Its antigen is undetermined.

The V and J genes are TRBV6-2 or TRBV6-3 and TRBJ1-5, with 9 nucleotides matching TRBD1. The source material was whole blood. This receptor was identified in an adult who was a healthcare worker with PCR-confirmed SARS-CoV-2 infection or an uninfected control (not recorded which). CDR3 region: CASSYSRRNRGQDQPQHF. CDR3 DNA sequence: TGTGCCAGCAGTTACTCCCGAAGGAACAGGGGGCAAGATCAGCCCCAGCATTTT.